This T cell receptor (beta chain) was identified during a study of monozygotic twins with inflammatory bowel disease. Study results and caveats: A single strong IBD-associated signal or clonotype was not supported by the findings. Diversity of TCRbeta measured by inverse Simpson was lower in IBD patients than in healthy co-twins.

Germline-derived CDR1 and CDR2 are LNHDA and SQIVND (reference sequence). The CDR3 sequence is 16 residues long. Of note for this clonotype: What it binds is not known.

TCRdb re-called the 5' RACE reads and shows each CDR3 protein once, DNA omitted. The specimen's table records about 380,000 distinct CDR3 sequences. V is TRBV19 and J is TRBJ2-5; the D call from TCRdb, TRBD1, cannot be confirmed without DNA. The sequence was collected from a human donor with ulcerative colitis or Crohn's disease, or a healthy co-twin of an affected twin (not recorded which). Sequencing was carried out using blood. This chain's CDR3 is CASSIGGVMDQETQYF.